A selection of T cell receptor beta chains follows, all from one sample in a study of shared clonotypes between healthy human individuals. Generated by immunoSEQ multiplex PCR, the TCRdb table keeps only in-frame clones and is missing some. This table holds around 200,000 clones, approximately 70% found once. The sample taken for sequencing was memory CD4+ T cells sorted from blood. Receptor source: a young man in good health. Both conserved end residues are part of each CDR3. Each record gives: V gene, clone size, J gene, D gene, CDR3 protein, CDR3 DNA. The D gene is left open where the match is weak. Clone size appears in some rows only: once, few, many, or a class for an expanded clone.

TRBV9	NA	TRBJ2-2	TRBD2	CASSVGEGHTGELFF	TGTGCCAGCAGCGTAGGGGAGGGCCACACCGGGGAGCTGTTTTTT
TRBV7-2	NA	TRBJ2-3	NA	CASSWRGGTTDTQYF	TGTGCCAGCAGCTGGCGGGGAGGTACCACAGATACGCAGTATTTT
TRBV30	NA	TRBJ2-1	NA	CACPVSGRGSYNEQFF	TGTGCCTGCCCCGTATCGGGGCGGGGCTCCTACAATGAGCAGTTCTTC
TRBV28	NA	TRBJ2-1	NA	CASSLLRKWWEQFF	TGTGCCAGCAGTTTACTCAGGAAATGGTGGGAGCAGTTCTTC
TRBV10-3	NA	TRBJ1-4	NA	CAIKDGATNEKLFF	TGTGCCATCAAAGACGGTGCAACTAATGAAAAACTGTTTTTT
TRBV7-9	few	TRBJ1-2	TRBD1	CASEQGAGGYTF	TGTGCCAGTGAACAGGGGGCAGGAGGCTACACCTTC
TRBV6-6	NA	TRBJ2-7	NA	CASSPGQFYEQYF	TGTGCCAGCAGCCCGGGACAATTCTACGAGCAGTACTTC
TRBV9	few	TRBJ2-2	NA	CASSTRLTTGELFF	TGTGCCAGCAGCACCCGATTGACCACCGGGGAGCTGTTTTTT
TRBV11-2	NA	TRBJ1-1	NA	CASSIQGGRGNTEAFF	TGTGCCAGCAGCATACAGGGAGGTCGAGGAAACACTGAAGCTTTCTTT
TRBV9	NA	TRBJ1-3	NA	CASSSGTLSGNTIYF	TGTGCCAGCAGCTCTGGGACATTATCTGGAAACACCATATATTTT
TRBV30	NA	TRBJ2-7	TRBD1	CAWSVWDRVGYEQYF	TGTGCCTGGAGTGTTTGGGACAGGGTTGGCTACGAGCAGTACTTC
TRBV7-9	once	TRBJ2-1	NA	CASSSIGPSYNEQFF	TGTGCCAGCAGCTCCATCGGGCCCTCCTACAATGAGCAGTTCTTC
TRBV7-2	NA	TRBJ2-7	TRBD1	CASSRRGTGSYEQYF	TGTGCCAGCAGCCGAAGAGGGACAGGTTCCTACGAGCAGTACTTC
TRBV7-9	few	TRBJ2-6	NA	CASRSPRAPTDSGANVLTF	TGTGCCAGCAGAAGCCCCAGGGCCCCGACCGACTCTGGGGCCAACGTCCTGACTTTC
TRBV19	NA	TRBJ2-1	TRBD2	CASSPSGSSYNEQFF	TGTGCCAGTAGTCCTAGCGGGAGCTCCTACAATGAGCAGTTCTTC
TRBV6-5	few	TRBJ1-1	TRBD1	CASSYGWTGGVTEAFF	TGTGCCAGCAGTTACGGATGGACAGGGGGCGTCACTGAAGCTTTCTTT
TRBV28	once	TRBJ2-7	NA	CASNLLGAGYEQYF	TGTGCCAGCAACCTCTTGGGCGCCGGTTACGAGCAGTACTTC
TRBV4-2	few	TRBJ2-3	NA	CASSQDPSVSDTQYF	TGTGCCAGCAGCCAAGACCCCAGTGTCTCAGATACGCAGTATTTT
TRBV28	few	TRBJ1-1	TRBD1	CASSSPGQGMNTEAFF	TGTGCCAGCAGTTCACCGGGACAGGGAATGAACACTGAAGCTTTCTTT
TRBV27	NA	TRBJ2-1	NA	CASRLAGVDEQFF	TGTGCCAGCAGACTAGCCGGGGTAGATGAGCAGTTCTTC
TRBV4-1	NA	TRBJ1-3	NA	CASSQDKGLSGNTIYF	TGCGCCAGCAGCCAAGATAAGGGACTCTCTGGAAACACCATATATTTT
TRBV7-7	NA	TRBJ2-2	NA	CASSFRDSPIRELFF	TGTGCCAGCAGCTTTCGGGACTCCCCTATCCGGGAGCTGTTTTTT
TRBV5-1	NA	TRBJ2-7	NA	CASSVDVTYEQYF	TGCGCCAGCAGCGTGGACGTAACCTACGAGCAGTACTTC
TRBV7-9	NA	TRBJ1-1	NA	CASSPPYDPGRTEAFF	TGTGCCAGCAGCCCGCCCTATGACCCCGGAAGGACTGAAGCTTTCTTT
TRBV5-1	NA	TRBJ2-2	NA	CASSLGAANTGELFF	TGCGCCAGCAGCTTGGGCGCGGCGAACACCGGGGAGCTGTTTTTT
TRBV5-5	NA	TRBJ2-7	TRBD2	CASSNNLKQGSSGKHEQYF	TGTGCCAGCAGCAACAATCTTAAACAGGGGTCTAGCGGGAAGCACGAGCAGTACTTC
TRBV6-5	many	TRBJ1-3	NA	CASSRGPNSGNTIYF	TGTGCCAGCAGTCGAGGACCGAACTCTGGAAACACCATATATTTT
TRBV28	NA	TRBJ2-3	NA	CASSFRWLDHPDTQYF	TGTGCCAGCAGTTTCCGTTGGCTCGACCACCCCGATACGCAGTATTTT
TRBV12-5	few	TRBJ2-7	NA	CASGHRGAAYEQYF	TGTGCTAGTGGTCACCGGGGCGCCGCCTACGAGCAGTACTTC
TRBV29-1	NA	TRBJ2-7	NA	CSVDGGNRYEQYF	TGCAGCGTTGATGGCGGCAACCGCTACGAGCAGTACTTC
TRBV11-2	NA	TRBJ2-3	NA	CASSRGVSTDTQYF	TGTGCCAGCAGCCGGGGAGTAAGCACAGATACGCAGTATTTT
TRBV5-1	NA	TRBJ2-5	NA	CASSSQKLGVQYF	TGCGCCAGCAGCTCGCAGAAGTTGGGGGTCCAGTACTTC
TRBV18	once	TRBJ2-3	NA	CASATTDTQYF	TGTGCCAGCGCCACCACAGATACGCAGTATTTT
TRBV27	NA	TRBJ2-7	NA	CASSSYGEDTYEQYF	TGTGCCAGCAGTTCTTACGGGGAGGATACCTACGAGCAGTACTTC
TRBV4-1	NA	TRBJ2-2	NA	CASSQLALQNTGELFF	TGCGCCAGCAGCCAACTAGCCCTCCAGAACACCGGGGAGCTGTTTTTT
TRBV7-2	many	TRBJ2-1	TRBD2	CASSSTSLAGVGGEQFF	TGTGCCAGCAGCTCCACCTCTCTAGCGGGAGTCGGGGGTGAGCAGTTCTTC
TRBV30	many	TRBJ1-1	NA	CAWFRTYNTEAFF	TGTGCCTGGTTTCGGACCTATAACACTGAAGCTTTCTTT
TRBV2	NA	TRBJ2-5	NA	CASMGLRFEETQYF	TGTGCCAGCATGGGACTGAGGTTCGAAGAGACCCAGTACTTC
TRBV11-2	NA	TRBJ2-5	NA	CASSLLRQIAETQYF	TGTGCCAGCAGCTTATTAAGGCAAATCGCAGAGACCCAGTACTTC
TRBV11-2	NA	TRBJ2-5	NA	CASTTTGVGTQYF	TGTGCCAGCACCACAACCGGGGTGGGGACCCAGTACTTC
TRBV10-1	NA	TRBJ1-1	TRBD1	CASSESGTGGTEAFF	TGCGCCAGCAGTGAGTCGGGGACAGGGGGCACTGAAGCTTTCTTT
TRBV18	NA	TRBJ1-4	NA	CASSPLKQGFYEKLFF	TGTGCCAGCTCACCTCTAAAACAGGGTTTCTATGAAAAACTGTTTTTT
TRBV7-9	NA	TRBJ2-3	TRBD1	CASSETSGTGLDTQYF	TGTGCCAGCAGCGAAACATCCGGGACAGGGTTAGATACGCAGTATTTT
TRBV10-1	few	TRBJ2-3	TRBD2	CASSEWREPGLAGEEFADTQYF	TGCGCCAGCAGTGAGTGGAGAGAACCGGGACTAGCGGGAGAAGAGTTTGCAGATACGCAGTATTTT
TRBV7-9	NA	TRBJ2-1	TRBD1	CASSFTDRDKQFF	TGTGCCAGCAGCTTCACCGACAGGGATAAGCAGTTCTTC
TRBV11-3	NA	TRBJ1-1	NA	CASSLGRNTEAFF	TGTGCCAGCAGCTTGGGGAGGAACACTGAAGCTTTCTTT
TRBV27	NA	TRBJ2-7	NA	CASSLGHIYEQYF	TGTGCCAGCAGTCTGGGACACATCTACGAGCAGTACTTC
TRBV7-9	many	TRBJ1-1	NA	CASSLGRAFF	TGTGCCAGCAGCTTGGGGAGAGCTTTCTTT
TRBV14	NA	TRBJ2-7	TRBD1	CASSQRQGGREQYF	TGTGCCAGCAGCCAAAGACAGGGGGGACGCGAGCAGTACTTC
TRBV5-1	NA	TRBJ2-1	TRBD2	CASSGSHPSGSYNEQFF	TGCGCCAGCAGCGGCTCCCACCCTAGCGGTTCTTACAATGAGCAGTTCTTC
TRBV11-2	NA	TRBJ1-1	NA	CASSPNSGNTEAFF	TGTGCCAGCAGCCCCAATTCCGGGAACACTGAAGCTTTCTTT